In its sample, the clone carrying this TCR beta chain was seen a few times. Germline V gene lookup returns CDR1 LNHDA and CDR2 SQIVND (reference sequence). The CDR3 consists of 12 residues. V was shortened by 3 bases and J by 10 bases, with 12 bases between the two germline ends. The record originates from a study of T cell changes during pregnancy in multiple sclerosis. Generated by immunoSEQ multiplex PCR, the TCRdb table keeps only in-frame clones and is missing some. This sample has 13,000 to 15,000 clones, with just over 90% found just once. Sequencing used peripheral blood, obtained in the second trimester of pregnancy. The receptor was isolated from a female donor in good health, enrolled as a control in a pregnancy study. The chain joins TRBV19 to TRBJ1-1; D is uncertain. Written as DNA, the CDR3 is TGTGCCAGTAGTATCGGACTAGGTCGAGCTTTCTTT. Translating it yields CASSIGLGRAFF.